Listed below are T cell receptor beta chains from one sample, sequenced in a study of vaccination and CD4 T cells after COVID-19. MiXCR was run by TCRdb on the PCR reads, yielding one entry per CDR3 protein. The sample carries 20,000 to 30,000 distinct CDR3 sequences, under 70% recorded once. The antigens these receptors bind are not known. Sequenced material: CD4+ T cells from blood, cultured in vitro. These receptors all come from a human donor who had recovered from COVID-19. Each CDR3 is given with its conserved first and last residue. Each record gives: D gene, V gene, J gene, clone size, CDR3 protein, CDR3 DNA. D genes are given only for firm matches. Size is stated for part of the rows, as once, few or many counts, or as a class when the clone is expanded.

-	TRBV20-1	TRBJ1-1	-	CSAQGVDGTEAFF	TGCAGTGCTCAAGGGGTGGATGGCACTGAAGCTTTCTTT
-	TRBV6-1	TRBJ1-2	-	CASSEGGSGRGNYGYTF	TGTGCCAGCAGTGAGGGGGGTAGTGGCAGGGGCAACTATGGCTACACCTTC
TRBD1	TRBV19	TRBJ2-5	-	CASANQGAVGETQYF	TGTGCCAGTGCGAACCAGGGGGCGGTTGGAGAGACCCAGTACTTC
TRBD2	TRBV20-1	TRBJ2-4	-	CGAREPTGLAGYF	TGCGGTGCTAGAGAACCCACCGGACTAGCGGGGTACTTC
-	TRBV21-1	TRBJ2-5	-	CASSYQRGQGQETQYF	TGTGCCAGCAGCTACCAAAGGGGACAGGGCCAAGAGACCCAGTACTTC
-	TRBV20-1	TRBJ1-6	-	CSARGNKNSPLHF	TGCAGTGCTAGGGGTAACAAAAATTCACCCCTCCACTTT
-	TRBV6-5	TRBJ2-3	-	CASSYRSGSTDTQYF	TGTGCCAGCAGTTACAGGAGCGGGAGCACAGATACGCAGTATTTT
TRBD1	TRBV20-1	TRBJ2-3	-	CSARAHHRQGKDTQYF	TGCAGTGCTAGAGCCCATCACCGACAGGGCAAAGATACGCAGTATTTT
-	TRBV6-5	TRBJ1-1	-	CASSYEIGRKTEAFF	TGTGCCAGCAGTTACGAGATCGGACGGAAAACTGAAGCTTTCTTT
TRBD2	TRBV27	TRBJ2-5	few	CASRREGRETQYF	TGTGCCAGCAGAAGGGAGGGCCGGGAGACCCAGTACTTC
TRBD1	TRBV12-3/TRBV12-4	TRBJ2-6	-	CASSPDRAGANVLTF	TGTGCCAGCAGTCCTGACAGGGCTGGGGCCAACGTCCTGACTTTC
-	TRBV21-1	TRBJ2-4	-	CATGTGILGDKNIQYF	TGTGCCACCGGGACGGGGATCTTGGGGGACAAAAACATTCAGTACTTC
-	TRBV6-1	TRBJ2-7	few	CASKSGVEQYF	TGTGCCAGCAAATCAGGGGTCGAGCAGTACTTC
-	TRBV20-1	TRBJ1-5	few	CSALTLTGQPQHF	TGCAGTGCTTTAACTCTCACTGGTCAGCCCCAGCATTTT
-	TRBV18	TRBJ1-2	-	CASSPLEDVYGYTF	TGTGCCAGCTCACCACTTGAGGACGTCTATGGCTACACCTTC
-	TRBV6-5	TRBJ2-4	-	CASSYGQPRSIQYF	TGTGCCAGCAGTTACGGGCAGCCAAGGAGCATTCAGTACTTC
-	TRBV6-1	TRBJ1-4	-	CASRGGEKLFF	TGTGCCAGCAGGGGCGGGGAAAAACTGTTTTTT
-	TRBV7-3	TRBJ1-4	-	CASSPYRVARGEKLFF	TGTGCCAGCAGCCCATACAGGGTAGCGCGCGGTGAAAAACTGTTTTTT
-	TRBV15	TRBJ1-5	-	CATSRDLIGRGNQPQHF	TGTGCCACCAGCAGAGATTTGATAGGCCGAGGGAATCAGCCCCAGCATTTT